This TCR beta chain was profiled in a study of Graves' ophthalmopathy and Graves' hyperthyroidism. This clonotype was counted many times. The antigen is unknown. Orbital computed tomography, thyroid ultrasound, TRAb, serum thyroxine and clinical symptoms formed the basis of diagnosis. PBMCs originated in roughly 10 ml of fresh peripheral blood. Unmatched junction bases numbered 9, after V lost 3 bases and J lost 5 bases. This CDR3 comprises 17 residues. Germline lookup yields CDR1 KGHDR and CDR2 SFDVKD. The TCR beta CDR3 regions underwent amplification from RNA transcripts. First-round RT-PCR used HTBI primers; second-round multiplex PCR followed. TCRdb used MiXCR to reprocess the multiplex PCR reads, holding one entry per CDR3 protein. The table includes over 450,000 distinct CDR3 sequences, about 15% detected once. Study-level results: Blood shared most expanded thyroid clonotypes above 0.001 frequency. Stable hyperthyroidism and ophthalmopathy were told apart by a 13-signature model, which achieved about 88% sensitivity and over 65% specificity.

Specimen: blood. This chain connects TRBV24-1 to TRBJ2-5, with 12 bases lining up with TRBD1. The clonotype was recovered from a woman in her twenties or thirties with Graves' ophthalmopathy. The CDR3 protein is CATSDPGDRGLGETQYF. DNA for the CDR3: TGTGCCACCAGTGATCCCGGGGACAGGGGGCTAGGGGAGACCCAGTACTTC.